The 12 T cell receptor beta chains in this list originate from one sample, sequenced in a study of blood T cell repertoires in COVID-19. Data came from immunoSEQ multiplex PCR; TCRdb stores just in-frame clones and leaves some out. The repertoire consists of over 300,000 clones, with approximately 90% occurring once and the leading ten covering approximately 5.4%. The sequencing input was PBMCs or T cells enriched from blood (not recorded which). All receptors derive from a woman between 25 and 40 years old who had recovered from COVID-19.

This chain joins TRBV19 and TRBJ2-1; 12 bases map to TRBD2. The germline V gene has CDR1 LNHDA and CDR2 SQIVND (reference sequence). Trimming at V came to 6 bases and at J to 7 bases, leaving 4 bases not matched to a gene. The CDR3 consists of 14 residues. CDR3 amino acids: CASSLAGGLNEQFF. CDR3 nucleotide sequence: TGTGCCAGTAGCCTAGCGGGGGGGTTGAATGAGCAGTTCTTC.

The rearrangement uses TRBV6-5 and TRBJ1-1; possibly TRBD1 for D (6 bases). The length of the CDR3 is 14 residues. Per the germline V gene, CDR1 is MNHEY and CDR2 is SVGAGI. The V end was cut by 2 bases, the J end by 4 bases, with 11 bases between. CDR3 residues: CASSYAQGSTEAFF. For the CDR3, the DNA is TGTGCCAGCAGTTACGCACAGGGAAGCACTGAAGCTTTCTTT.

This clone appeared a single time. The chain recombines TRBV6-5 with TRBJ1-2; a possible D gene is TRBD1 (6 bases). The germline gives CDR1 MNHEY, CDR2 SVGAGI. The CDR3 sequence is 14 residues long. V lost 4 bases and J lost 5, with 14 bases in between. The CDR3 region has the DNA TGTGCCAGCAGTTGGAACCGGGACAATTATGGCTACACCTTC. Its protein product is CASSWNRDNYGYTF.

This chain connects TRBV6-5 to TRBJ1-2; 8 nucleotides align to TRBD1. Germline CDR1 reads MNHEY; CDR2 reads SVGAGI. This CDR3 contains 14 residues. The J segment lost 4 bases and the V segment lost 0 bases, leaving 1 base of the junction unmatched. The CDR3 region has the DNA TGTGCCAGCAGTTACTCTGACAGGGGCTATGGCTACACCTTC. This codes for CASSYSDRGYGYTF.

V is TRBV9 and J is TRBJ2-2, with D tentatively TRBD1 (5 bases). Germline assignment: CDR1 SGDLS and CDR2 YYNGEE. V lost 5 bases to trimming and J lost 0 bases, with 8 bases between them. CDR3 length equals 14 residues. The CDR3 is CASSSTANTGELFF. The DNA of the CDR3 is TGTGCCAGCAGTTCGACAGCGAACACCGGGGAGCTGTTTTTT.

The CDR3 coding sequence is TGTGCCAGCGGCGCCGGGGGTTGGGAGACCCAGTACTTC. It yields the protein CASGAGGWETQYF. The chain links TRBV4-2 to TRBJ2-5; D is possibly TRBD2 (6 bases). This CDR3 spans 13 amino acids. V lost 8 bases and J lost 5, with 15 bases in between. The germline CDR1 and CDR2 sequences are LGHNA and YNFKEQ.

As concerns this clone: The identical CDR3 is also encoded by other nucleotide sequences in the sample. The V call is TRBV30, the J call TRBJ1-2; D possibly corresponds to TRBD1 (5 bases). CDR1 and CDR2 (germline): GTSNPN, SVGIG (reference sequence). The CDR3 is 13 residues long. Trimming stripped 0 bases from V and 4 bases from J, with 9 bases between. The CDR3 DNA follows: TGTGCCTGGAGTGTGGGGCAGGGCTATGGCTACACCTTC. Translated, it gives CAWSVGQGYGYTF.

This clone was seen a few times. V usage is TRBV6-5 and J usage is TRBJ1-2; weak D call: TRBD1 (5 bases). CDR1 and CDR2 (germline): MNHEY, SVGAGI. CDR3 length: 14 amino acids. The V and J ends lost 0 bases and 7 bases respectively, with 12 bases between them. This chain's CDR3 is CASSYSMEGSGYTF. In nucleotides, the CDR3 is TGTGCCAGCAGTTACTCGATGGAGGGGAGTGGCTACACCTTC.

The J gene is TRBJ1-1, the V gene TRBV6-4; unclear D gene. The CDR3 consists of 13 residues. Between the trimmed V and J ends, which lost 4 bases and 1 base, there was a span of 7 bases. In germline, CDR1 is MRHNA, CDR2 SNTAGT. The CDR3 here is CASSVTRNTEAFF. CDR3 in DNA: TGTGCCAGCAGTGTGACAAGGAACACTGAAGCTTTCTTT.

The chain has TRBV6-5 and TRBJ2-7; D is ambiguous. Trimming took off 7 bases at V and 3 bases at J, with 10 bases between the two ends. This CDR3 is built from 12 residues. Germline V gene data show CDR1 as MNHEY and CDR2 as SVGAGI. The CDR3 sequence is CASTLTHYEQYF. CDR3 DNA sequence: TGTGCCAGCACCCTGACTCACTACGAGCAGTACTTC.

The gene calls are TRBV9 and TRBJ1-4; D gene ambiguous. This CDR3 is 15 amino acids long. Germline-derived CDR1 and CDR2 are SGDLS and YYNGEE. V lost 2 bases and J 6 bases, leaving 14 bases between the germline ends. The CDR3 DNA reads TGTGCCAGCAGCGTTGGGAGGCGGGTGGATGAAAAACTGTTTTTT. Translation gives CASSVGRRVDEKLFF.

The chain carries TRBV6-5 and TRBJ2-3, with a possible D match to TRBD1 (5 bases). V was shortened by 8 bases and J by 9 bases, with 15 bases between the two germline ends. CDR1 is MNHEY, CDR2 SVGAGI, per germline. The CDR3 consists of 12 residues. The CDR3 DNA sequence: TGTGCCAGCCCGGATGGGGCAGCAACGCAGTATTTT. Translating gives CASPDGAATQYF.